Included here is one T cell receptor beta chain sequence, with context. The antigen is not known. CDR1 and CDR2 from the germline V gene are LNHDA and SQIVND (reference sequence). The CDR3 totals 18 residues. The V segment lost 0 bases and the J segment 0 bases; nucleotides outside the gene matches: 4. TCRdb's copy holds only in-frame clones and misses some; the assay was immunoSEQ multiplex PCR. The sample carries 15,000 to 20,000 clones, approximately 84% recorded once. This sample was taken from a study of CD4+ T cells in melanoma. Overall study results and limits: Neoantigen-specific CD4+ T cells in melanoma reportedly had diverse differentiation states. A reported correlation linked neoantigen-specific CD4+ T cells to CD8+, macrophage and B cell function.

The TCR was taken from a human donor with melanoma. Sequencing was performed on cells from a culture (not recorded whether cultured in vitro). V usage is TRBV19 and J usage is TRBJ2-6; TRBD2 matches 8 bases. The CDR3 spells CASSIDGGGLSGANVLTF. Here the CDR3 DNA reads TGTGCCAGTAGTATAGACGGGGGGGGACTCTCTGGGGCCAACGTCCTGACTTTC. The full variable domain, with the rest looked up from reference TRBV19 and TRBJ2-6, is DGGITQSPKYLFRKEGQNVTLSCEQNLNHDAMYWYRQDPGQGLRLIYYSQIVNDFQKGDIAEGYSVSREKKESFPLTVTSAQKNPTAFYLCASSIDGGGLSGANVLTFGAGSRLTVL.